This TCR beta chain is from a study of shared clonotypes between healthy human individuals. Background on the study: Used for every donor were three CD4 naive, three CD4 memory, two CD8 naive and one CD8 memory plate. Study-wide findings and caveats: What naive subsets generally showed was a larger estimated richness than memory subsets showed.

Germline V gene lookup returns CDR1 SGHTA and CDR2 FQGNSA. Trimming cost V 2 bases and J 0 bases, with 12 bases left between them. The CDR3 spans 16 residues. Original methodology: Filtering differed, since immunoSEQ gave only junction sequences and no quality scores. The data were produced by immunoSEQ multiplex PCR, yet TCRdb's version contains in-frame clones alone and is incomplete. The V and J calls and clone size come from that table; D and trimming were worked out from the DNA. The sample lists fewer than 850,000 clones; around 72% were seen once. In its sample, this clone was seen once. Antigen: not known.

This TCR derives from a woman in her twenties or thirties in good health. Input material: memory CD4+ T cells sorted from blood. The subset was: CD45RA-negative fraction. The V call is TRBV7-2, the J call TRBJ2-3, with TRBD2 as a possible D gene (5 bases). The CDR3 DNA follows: TGTGCCAGCAGCTTATATAGCGCTACGAGCACAGATACGCAGTATTTT. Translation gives CASSLYSATSTDTQYF.